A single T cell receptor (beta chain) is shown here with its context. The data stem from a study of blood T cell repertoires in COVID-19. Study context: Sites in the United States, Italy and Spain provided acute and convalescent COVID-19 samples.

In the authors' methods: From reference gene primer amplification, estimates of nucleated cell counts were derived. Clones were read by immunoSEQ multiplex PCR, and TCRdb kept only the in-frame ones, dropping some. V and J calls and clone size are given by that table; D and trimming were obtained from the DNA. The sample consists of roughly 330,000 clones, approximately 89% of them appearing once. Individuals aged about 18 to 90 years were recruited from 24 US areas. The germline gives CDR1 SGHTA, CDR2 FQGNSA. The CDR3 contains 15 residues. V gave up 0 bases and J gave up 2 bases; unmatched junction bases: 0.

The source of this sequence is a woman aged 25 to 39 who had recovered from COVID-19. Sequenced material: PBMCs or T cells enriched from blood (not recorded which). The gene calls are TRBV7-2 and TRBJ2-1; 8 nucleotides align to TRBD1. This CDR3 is CASSLATGAYNEQFF. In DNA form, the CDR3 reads TGTGCCAGCAGCTTAGCGACAGGGGCCTACAATGAGCAGTTCTTC.